Presented here are 3 T cell receptor beta chains from one specimen sequenced in a study of shared clonotypes between healthy human individuals. Cells designated naive CD8 were CD45RO-negative and were positively selected for CCR7, with terminally differentiated effector memory CD45RA+ cells excluded. Generated by immunoSEQ multiplex PCR, the TCRdb table keeps only in-frame clones and is missing some. The data contain a few million clones, 85% to 95% of them singletons. The sample was naive CD8+ T cells from PBMCs. The origin of the receptors is a man between 18 and 29 years old in good health. Some clones in this sample may be carry-over from other donors' samples.

The V call is TRBV6-6, the J call TRBJ2-5; D ambiguous. Germline assignment: CDR1 MNHNY and CDR2 SVGAGI (reference sequence). Trimming removed 5 bases at V and 1 base at J, with 14 bases between. The CDR3 has 15 residues. CDR3: CASSPRTVIQETQYF. The CDR3 DNA sequence: TGTGCCAGCAGTCCCCGGACGGTGATCCAAGAGACCCAGTACTTC.

As DNA, the CDR3 is TGTGCCAGCAGCCAAGTAGCGGGAGGGCCCCGGGAGCTGTTTTTT. Protein sequence: CASSQVAGGPRELFF. The chain is built from TRBV14 and TRBJ2-2; the match to TRBD2 covers 11 bases. CDR1 is SGHDN, CDR2 FVKESK, per germline. This CDR3 is 15 amino acids long. Unmatched junction bases numbered 4, after V lost 1 base and J lost 9 bases.

The table lists this clone with a few counts. The chain uses TRBV7-2 and TRBJ1-5; the D gene is possibly TRBD1 (6 bases). Deletions cut 5 bases from V and 0 bases from J, with 17 bases between. CDR3 length: 17 residues. Germline V gene data show CDR1 as SGHTA and CDR2 as FQGNSA. Written as DNA, the CDR3 is TGTGCCAGCAGCCGGATCGGGACAACATATAGCAATCAGCCCCAGCATTTT. It yields the protein CASSRIGTTYSNQPQHF. Full variable domain (remainder filled in from reference TRBV7-2 and TRBJ1-5): GAGVSQSPSNKVTEKGKDVELRCDPISGHTALYWYRQSLGQGLEFLIYFQGNSAPDKSGLPSDRFSAERTGGSVSTLTIQRTQQEDSAVYLCASSRIGTTYSNQPQHFGDGTRLSIL.